This T cell receptor (beta chain) stems from a study of regulatory T cells in long-lasting Graves disease. Points from the study as a whole: Persistent patients shared under 3,000 public clonotypes among themselves. Newly diagnosed patients shared fewer, at roughly 1,000.

This clonotype was found a few times. What it binds is not known. Time point specified: newly diagnosed GD, antithyroid drugs for less than 3 months. PBMC RNA served as the TCR library source. Diagnosing Graves' disease relied on the American Thyroid Association guidelines. In building TCR beta libraries, iRepertoire HTBI primers were used together with Arm-PCR of CDR3 regions. TCRdb itself ran the multiplex PCR reads through MiXCR, one entry per CDR3 protein. The table records a few hundred thousand distinct CDR3 sequences, 15% of them present only once. The J segment lost 5 bases and the V segment lost 6 bases, leaving 7 bases of the junction unmatched. This CDR3 is 14 amino acids long. Per germline, CDR1 LNHDA and CDR2 SQIVND (reference sequence). In addition, the sample was reused for a study of T cells in Graves' hyperthyroidism and ophthalmopathy. That paper notes: Stable disease denoted Graves' hyperthyroidism without ophthalmopathy progression within 18 months. HTBI primers were employed in a first-round RT-PCR of the TCR CDR3.

This TCR was sampled from a woman aged 40 to 55 with Graves disease. This sequence joins TRBV19 and TRBJ1-1; 9 bases match TRBD1. Sequencing was performed on peripheral blood mononuclear cells (PBMCs), taken at new diagnosis, from a patient treated with antithyroid drugs. The CDR3 reads CASSLTGGWTEAFF. CDR3 DNA sequence: TGTGCCAGTAGCTTGACAGGGGGTTGGACTGAAGCTTTCTTT.